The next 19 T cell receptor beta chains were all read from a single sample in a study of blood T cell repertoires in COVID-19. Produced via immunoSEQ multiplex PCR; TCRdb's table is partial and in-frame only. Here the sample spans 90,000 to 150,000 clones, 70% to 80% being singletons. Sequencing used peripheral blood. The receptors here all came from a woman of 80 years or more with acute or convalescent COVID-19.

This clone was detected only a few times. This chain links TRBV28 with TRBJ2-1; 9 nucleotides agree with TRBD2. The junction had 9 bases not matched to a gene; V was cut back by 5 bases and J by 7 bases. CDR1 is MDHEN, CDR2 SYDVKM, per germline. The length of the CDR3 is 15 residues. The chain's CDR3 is CASSPGGGAKNEQFF. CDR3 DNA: TGTGCCAGCAGTCCGGGCGGGGGGGCTAAAAATGAGCAGTTCTTC.

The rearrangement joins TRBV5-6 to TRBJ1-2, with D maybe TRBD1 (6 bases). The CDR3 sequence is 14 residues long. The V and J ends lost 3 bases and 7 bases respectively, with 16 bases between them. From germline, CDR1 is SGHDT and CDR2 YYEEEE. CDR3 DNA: TGTGCCAGCAGCTCCCCGGGGGGGGGCTTTGGCTACACCTTC. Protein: CASSSPGGGFGYTF.

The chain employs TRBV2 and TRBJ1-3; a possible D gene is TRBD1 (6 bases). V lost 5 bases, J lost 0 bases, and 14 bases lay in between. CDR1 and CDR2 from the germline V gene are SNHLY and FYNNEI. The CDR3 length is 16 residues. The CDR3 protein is CASSFFGQSSGNTIYF. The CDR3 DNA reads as TGTGCCAGCAGTTTTTTTGGACAGAGCTCTGGAAACACCATATATTTT.

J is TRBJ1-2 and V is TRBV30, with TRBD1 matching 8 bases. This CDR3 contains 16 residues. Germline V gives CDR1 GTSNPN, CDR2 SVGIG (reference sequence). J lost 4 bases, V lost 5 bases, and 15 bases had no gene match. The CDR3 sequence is CAWARTGKVEGYGYTF. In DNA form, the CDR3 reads TGTGCCTGGGCCCGGACAGGGAAAGTTGAGGGCTATGGCTACACCTTC.

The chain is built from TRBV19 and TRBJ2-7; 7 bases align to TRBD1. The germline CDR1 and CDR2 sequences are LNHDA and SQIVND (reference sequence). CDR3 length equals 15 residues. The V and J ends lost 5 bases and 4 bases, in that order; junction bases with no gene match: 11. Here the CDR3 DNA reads TGTGCCAGTAGTTCAGGGGGAGAGGTGGGATACGAGCAGTACTTC. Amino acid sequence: CASSSGGEVGYEQYF. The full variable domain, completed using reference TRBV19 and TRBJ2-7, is DGGITQSPKYLFRKEGQNVTLSCEQNLNHDAMYWYRQDPGQGLRLIYYSQIVNDFQKGDIAEGYSVSREKKESFPLTVTSAQKNPTAFYLCASSSGGEVGYEQYFGPGTRLTVT.

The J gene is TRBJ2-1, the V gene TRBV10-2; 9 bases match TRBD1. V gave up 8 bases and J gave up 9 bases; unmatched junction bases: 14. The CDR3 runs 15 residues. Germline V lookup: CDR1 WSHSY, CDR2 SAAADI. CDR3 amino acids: CASRVGKGQGGEQFF. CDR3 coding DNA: TGCGCCAGCCGGGTCGGTAAGGGACAGGGAGGTGAGCAGTTCTTC.

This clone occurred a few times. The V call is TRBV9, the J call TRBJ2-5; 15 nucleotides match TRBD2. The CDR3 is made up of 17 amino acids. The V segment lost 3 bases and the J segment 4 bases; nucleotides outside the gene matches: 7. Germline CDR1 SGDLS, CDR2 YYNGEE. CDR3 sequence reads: CASSGTSGRALGETQYF. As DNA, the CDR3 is TGTGCCAGCAGCGGGACTAGCGGGAGGGCCCTCGGAGAGACCCAGTACTTC. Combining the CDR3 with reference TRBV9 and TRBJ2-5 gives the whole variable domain DSGVTQTPKHLITATGQRVTLRCSPRSGDLSVYWYQQSLDQGLQFLIQYYNGEERAKGNILERFSAQQFPDLHSELNLSSLELGDSALYFCASSGTSGRALGETQYFGPGTRLLVL.

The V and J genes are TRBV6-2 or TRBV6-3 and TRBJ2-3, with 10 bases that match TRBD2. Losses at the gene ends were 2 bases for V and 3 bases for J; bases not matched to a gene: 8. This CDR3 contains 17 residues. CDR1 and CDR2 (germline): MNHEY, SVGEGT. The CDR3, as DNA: TGTGCCAGCAGTTACACCAGCGGGAGGGTACGGACAGATACGCAGTATTTT. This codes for CASSYTSGRVRTDTQYF.

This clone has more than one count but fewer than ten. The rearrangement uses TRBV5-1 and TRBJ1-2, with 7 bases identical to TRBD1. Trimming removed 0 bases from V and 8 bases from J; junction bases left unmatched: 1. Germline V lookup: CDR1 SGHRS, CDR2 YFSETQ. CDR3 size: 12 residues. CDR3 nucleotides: TGCGCCAGCAGCTTGGGGGACAGAGGCTACACCTTC. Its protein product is CASSLGDRGYTF.

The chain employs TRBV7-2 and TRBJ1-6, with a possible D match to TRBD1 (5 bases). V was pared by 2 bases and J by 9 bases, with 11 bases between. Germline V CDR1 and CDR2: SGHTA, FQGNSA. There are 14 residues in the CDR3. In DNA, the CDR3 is TGTGCCAGCAGCTTAAGTTCCCAGGGTTCACCCCTCCACTTT. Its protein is CASSLSSQGSPLHF.

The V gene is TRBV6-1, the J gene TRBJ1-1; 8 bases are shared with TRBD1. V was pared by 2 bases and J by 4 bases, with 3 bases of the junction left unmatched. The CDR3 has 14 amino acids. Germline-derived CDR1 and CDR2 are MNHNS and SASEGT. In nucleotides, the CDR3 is TGTGCCAGCAGTGAATTAGGACAGGGCACTGAAGCTTTCTTT. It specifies CASSELGQGTEAFF.

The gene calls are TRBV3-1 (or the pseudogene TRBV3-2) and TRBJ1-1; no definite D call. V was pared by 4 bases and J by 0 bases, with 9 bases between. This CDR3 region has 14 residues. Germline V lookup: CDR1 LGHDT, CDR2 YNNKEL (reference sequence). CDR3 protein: CASSPRTMNTEAFF. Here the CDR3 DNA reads TGTGCCAGCAGCCCTAGAACCATGAACACTGAAGCTTTCTTT.

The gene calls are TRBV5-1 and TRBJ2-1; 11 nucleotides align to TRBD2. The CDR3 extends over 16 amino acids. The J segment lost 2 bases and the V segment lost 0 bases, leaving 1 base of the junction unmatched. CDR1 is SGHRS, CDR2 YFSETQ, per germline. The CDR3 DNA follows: TGCGCCAGCAGCTTGGGACTAGCGGGACCCTACAATGAGCAGTTCTTC. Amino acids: CASSLGLAGPYNEQFF. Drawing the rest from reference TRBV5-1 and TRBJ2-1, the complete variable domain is KAGVTQTPRYLIKTRGQQVTLSCSPISGHRSVSWYQQTPGQGLQFLFEYFSETQRNKGNFPGRFSGRQFSNSRSEMNVSTLELGDSALYLCASSLGLAGPYNEQFFGPGTRLTVL.

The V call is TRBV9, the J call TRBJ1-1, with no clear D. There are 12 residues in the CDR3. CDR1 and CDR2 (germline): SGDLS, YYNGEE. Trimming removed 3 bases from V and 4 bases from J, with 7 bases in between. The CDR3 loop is CASSGDITEAFF. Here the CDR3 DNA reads TGTGCCAGCAGCGGAGATATCACTGAAGCTTTCTTT.

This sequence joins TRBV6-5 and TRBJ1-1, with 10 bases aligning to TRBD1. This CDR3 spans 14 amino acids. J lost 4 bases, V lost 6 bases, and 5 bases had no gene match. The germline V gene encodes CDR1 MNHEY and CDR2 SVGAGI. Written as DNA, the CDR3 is TGTGCCAGCAGGGGACAGGGGAGGGTCACTGAAGCTTTCTTT. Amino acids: CASRGQGRVTEAFF.

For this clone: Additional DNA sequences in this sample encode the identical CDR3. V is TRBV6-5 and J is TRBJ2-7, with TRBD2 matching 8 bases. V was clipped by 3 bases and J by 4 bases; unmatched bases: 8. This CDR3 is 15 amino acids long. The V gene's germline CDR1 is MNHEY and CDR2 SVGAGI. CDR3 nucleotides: TGTGCCAGCAGTTATTCGTCCGGGACTAGTTACGAGCAGTACTTC. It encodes CASSYSSGTSYEQYF.

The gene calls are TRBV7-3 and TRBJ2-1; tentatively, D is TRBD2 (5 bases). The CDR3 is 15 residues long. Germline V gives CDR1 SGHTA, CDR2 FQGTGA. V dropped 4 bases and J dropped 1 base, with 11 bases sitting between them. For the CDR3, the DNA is TGTGCCAGCAGCTCCGAGCGGAAATCCTACAATGAGCAGTTCTTC. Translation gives CASSSERKSYNEQFF. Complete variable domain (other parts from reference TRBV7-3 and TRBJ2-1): GAGVSQTPSNKVTEKGKYVELRCDPISGHTALYWYRQSLGQGPEFLIYFQGTGAADDSGLPNDRFFAVRPEGSVSTLKIQRTERGDSAVYLCASSSERKSYNEQFFGPGTRLTVL.

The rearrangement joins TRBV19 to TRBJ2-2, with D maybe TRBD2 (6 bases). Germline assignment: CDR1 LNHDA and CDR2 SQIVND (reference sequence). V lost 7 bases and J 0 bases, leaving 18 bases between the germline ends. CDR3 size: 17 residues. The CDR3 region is CASTPGRQGANTGELFF. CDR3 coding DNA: TGTGCCAGTACCCCCGGGAGACAAGGTGCGAACACCGGGGAGCTGTTTTTT.

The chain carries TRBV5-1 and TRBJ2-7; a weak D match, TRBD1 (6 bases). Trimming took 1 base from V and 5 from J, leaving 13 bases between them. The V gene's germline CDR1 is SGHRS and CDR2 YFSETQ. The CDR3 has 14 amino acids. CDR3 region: CASSLQGSSHEQYF. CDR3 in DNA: TGCGCCAGCAGCTTGCAGGGGTCCAGCCACGAGCAGTACTTC.